This TCR beta chain was profiled in a study of blood T cell repertoires in COVID-19. The CDR3 is made up of 15 amino acids. In germline, CDR1 is SGDLS, CDR2 YYNGEE. The trim removed 0 bases at V and 8 bases at J, leaving 8 bases unmatched. The assay was immunoSEQ multiplex PCR, and TCRdb's table has in-frame clones only and misses some. The sample has about 24,000 clones, approximately 89% seen once; the top ten hold approximately 20%. The rearrangement uses TRBV9 and TRBJ1-2; TRBD1 agrees at 9 bases. This clonotype originated in a human donor in a cohort sampled during active COVID-19. Sequencing was carried out using peripheral blood. The CDR3 region has the DNA TGTGCCAGCAGCGTAGCGTCGGGACAGGGTGAGGGCTACACCTTC. Its translation: CASSVASGQGEGYTF.